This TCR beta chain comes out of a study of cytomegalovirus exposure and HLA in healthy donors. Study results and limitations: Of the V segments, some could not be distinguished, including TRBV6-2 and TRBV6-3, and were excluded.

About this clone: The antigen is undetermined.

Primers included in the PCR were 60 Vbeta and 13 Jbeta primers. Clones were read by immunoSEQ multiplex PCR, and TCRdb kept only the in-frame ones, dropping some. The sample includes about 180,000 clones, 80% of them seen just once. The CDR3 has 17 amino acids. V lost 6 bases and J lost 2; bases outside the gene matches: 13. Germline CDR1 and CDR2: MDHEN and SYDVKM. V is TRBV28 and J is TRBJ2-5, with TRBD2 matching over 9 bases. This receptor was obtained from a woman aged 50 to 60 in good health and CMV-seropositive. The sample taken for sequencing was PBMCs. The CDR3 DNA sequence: TGTGCCAGCAGCCTCCTCGGCGGGGGGGGTGGGCAAGAGACCCAGTACTTC. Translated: CASSLLGGGGGQETQYF.